This TCR beta chain was retrieved from a study of T cell repertoires in cytomegalovirus infection. At the level of the study: The authors used CMV epitopes that were HLA-C-restricted (recently identified) and HLA-B-restricted (well studied). Through public TCR beta signatures, both CMV infection and matching HLA type were indicated.

Via MiXCR, TCRdb re-called the reads, giving one row per CDR3 protein. The sample has about 220,000 distinct CDR3 sequences, approximately 38% seen once; the top ten hold 55% to 60%. The CDR3 length is 20 residues. From germline, CDR1 is SQVTM and CDR2 ANQGSEA. J gave up 0 bases and V 6 bases, and 21 bases lay outside the gene matches. A few counts support this clonotype. Its antigen is undetermined. General study findings and limits: There were HLA-C-restricted CMV-specific TCR beta clonotypes dominating the ex vivo response.

This material consisted of CD8+ T cells from cultured PBMCs, taken from culture after CMV antigen stimulation. The sequence derives from a human donor in good health (CMV status not recorded). Some clones in this sample may be carry-over from other donors' samples. The chain recombines TRBV29-1 with TRBJ2-5; 11 nucleotides align to TRBD2. CDR3 loop: CSVGGTSGLLSSRDQETQYF. The DNA for the CDR3 is TGCAGCGTGGGTGGGACTAGCGGCCTCCTATCATCTAGGGACCAAGAGACCCAGTACTTC.